The 27 T cell receptor beta chains given below trace back to one sample, sequenced in a study of blood T cell repertoires in COVID-19. Sequencing used immunoSEQ multiplex PCR; TCRdb keeps in-frame clones, though not all of them. This sample has about 350,000 clones, with over 70% found just once. Material: peripheral blood. Source of these receptors: a woman aged 50 to 60 with COVID-19, enrolled during active disease.

The V and J genes are TRBV4-3 and TRBJ2-1; TRBD2 matches at 12 bases. From germline, CDR1 is LGHNA and CDR2 YSLEER. CDR3 length: 20 amino acids. V was clipped by 4 bases and J by 1 base; unmatched bases: 14. The CDR3 nucleotides read TGCGCCAGCAGCCGCCGACTAGCGGGAGAGGGGGATATTTCCTACAATGAGCAGTTCTTC. Its protein is CASSRRLAGEGDISYNEQFF.

The V call is TRBV5-1, the J call TRBJ2-2, with TRBD1 identical over 11 bases. Trimming at V came to 4 bases and at J to 4 bases, leaving 3 bases not matched to a gene. The CDR3 consists of 15 residues. Germline CDR1 and CDR2: SGHRS and YFSETQ. This CDR3 is CASSPDRGLTGELFF. The CDR3 bases are TGCGCCAGCAGCCCGGACAGGGGGCTCACCGGGGAGCTGTTTTTT.

CDR3: CASSLAHGRLNTEAFF. The CDR3 nucleotides are TGCGCCAGCAGCTTGGCCCATGGGCGCCTGAACACTGAAGCTTTCTTT. The V call is TRBV5-1, the J call TRBJ1-1; D not resolved. The CDR3 contains 16 residues. Germline lookup yields CDR1 SGHRS and CDR2 YFSETQ. Trimming removed 0 bases from V and 0 bases from J, with 12 bases in between.

V usage is TRBV2 and J usage is TRBJ2-1; 10 positions match TRBD2. V shed 7 bases and J 4 bases; nucleotides not matched to a gene: 13. The V gene's germline CDR1 is SNHLY and CDR2 FYNNEI. The length of the CDR3 is 17 residues. The CDR3 bases are TGTGCCAGCACCTCCCGACAACTAGCGGGGCCTTACAATGAGCAGTTCTTC. This encodes CASTSRQLAGPYNEQFF. Using reference TRBV2 and TRBJ2-1 for the parts outside the CDR3, the full variable domain is EPEVTQTPSHQVTQMGQEVILRCVPISNHLYFYWYRQILGQKVEFLVSFYNNEISEKSEIFDDQFSVERPDGSNFTLKIRSTKLEDSAMYFCASTSRQLAGPYNEQFFGPGTRLTVL.

The chain combines TRBV27 with TRBJ1-5; no reliable D call. This CDR3 contains 14 residues. The germline V gene encodes CDR1 MNHEY and CDR2 SMNVEV (reference sequence). The germline V and J ends were trimmed by 4 bases and 0 bases, with 7 bases remaining between them. Here the CDR3 DNA reads TGTGCCAGCAGTTCCCAGTATAGCAATCAGCCCCAGCATTTT. It codes for CASSSQYSNQPQHF.

The chain is built from TRBV7-9 and TRBJ2-4, with TRBD2 matching 9 bases. The CDR3 consists of 15 residues. The V segment lost 5 bases and the J segment 9 bases; nucleotides outside the gene matches: 11. The V gene's germline CDR1 is SEHNR and CDR2 FQNEAQ (reference sequence). Here the CDR3 DNA reads TGTGCCAGCAGCCCCGTCCGCGGGAGGGCCGGCATTCAGTACTTC. As protein: CASSPVRGRAGIQYF.

The chain couples TRBV7-9 to TRBJ2-7; D not certain. Germline CDR1 is SEHNR and CDR2 is FQNEAQ (reference sequence). This CDR3 contains 14 residues. Trimming removed 6 bases at V and 0 bases at J, with 12 bases between. The CDR3 DNA sequence: TGTGCCAGCAGTCCCCAGGCTCACTCCTACGAGCAGTACTTC. Translation: CASSPQAHSYEQYF.

The chain uses TRBV6-5 and TRBJ2-7; D may be TRBD2 (6 bases). The CDR3 spans 15 residues. V lost 2 bases to trimming and J lost 0 bases, with 11 bases between them. Germline assignment: CDR1 MNHEY and CDR2 SVGAGI. For the CDR3, the DNA is TGTGCCAGCAGTTACCGGACTACCTTCTCCTACGAGCAGTACTTC. Protein sequence: CASSYRTTFSYEQYF.

This chain connects TRBV19 to TRBJ2-7, with D possibly being TRBD1 (5 bases). V shed 2 bases and J shed 3 bases, with 17 bases lying between them. Looked up from germline, CDR1 is LNHDA and CDR2 is SQIVND (reference sequence). The CDR3 sequence is 16 residues long. Written as DNA, the CDR3 is TGTGCCAGTAGTATATCCACGCACCAGGGATACTACGAGCAGTACTTC. Protein sequence: CASSISTHQGYYEQYF.

The chain employs TRBV25-1 and TRBJ2-2; perhaps TRBD1 as D (6 bases). This CDR3 has 15 amino acids. Germline assignment: CDR1 MGHDK and CDR2 SYGVNS. Trimming left V 5 bases short and J 5 bases short, with 15 bases between. CDR3 in amino acids: CASSPRGRLTGELFF. The CDR3 DNA is TGTGCCAGCAGTCCCAGGGGCCGACTTACCGGGGAGCTGTTTTTT.

This chain uses TRBV14 with TRBJ1-2; no definite D call. Germline CDR1 is SGHDN and CDR2 is FVKESK. V was pared by 0 bases and J by 4 bases, with 9 bases between. There are 14 residues in the CDR3. In DNA, the CDR3 is TGTGCCAGCAGCCAAGAGTCAATAGTCTATGGCTACACCTTC. Amino acid sequence: CASSQESIVYGYTF.

The chain joins TRBV4-2 to TRBJ1-3; 8 nucleotides agree with TRBD1. V shed 0 bases, J shed 0 bases, and the junction held 13 bases outside the gene matches. Germline CDR1 reads LGHNA; CDR2 reads YNFKEQ. The CDR3 loop spans 20 amino acids. Here the CDR3 DNA reads TGTGCCAGCAGCCAAGATAGGCCAGGGGGCCTTATTGACTCTGGAAACACCATATATTTT. This codes for CASSQDRPGGLIDSGNTIYF.

This clone was seen a few times. The chain uses TRBV6-6 and TRBJ1-1; D may be TRBD1 (5 bases). Per the germline V gene, CDR1 is MNHNY and CDR2 is SVGAGI (reference sequence). The CDR3 extends over 17 amino acids. The V end was cut by 5 bases, the J end by 2 bases, with 21 bases between. CDR3 nucleotide sequence: TGTGCCAGCAGTCGCTACTGGGAGGGACCCCTAAACACTGAAGCTTTCTTT. It specifies CASSRYWEGPLNTEAFF.

The genes are TRBV4-2 and TRBJ2-3, with D hard to call. Trimming removed 4 bases at V and 1 base at J, with 9 bases between. The germline CDR1 and CDR2 sequences are LGHNA and YNFKEQ. The CDR3 loop spans 14 amino acids. CDR3 nucleotides: TGTGCCAGCAGCCCTCACGGAGGCACAGATACGCAGTATTTT. Translated: CASSPHGGTDTQYF.

V usage is TRBV11-2 and J usage is TRBJ2-5; 8 positions match TRBD2. Germline CDR1 reads SGHAT; CDR2 reads FQNNGV. With V trimmed by 2 bases and J by 1 base, 9 bases remained unmatched. The CDR3 loop spans 17 amino acids. The CDR3 DNA sequence: TGTGCCAGCAGCTTAAGGCTGGCGGGAGGATTCCAAGAGACCCAGTACTTC. This codes for CASSLRLAGGFQETQYF.

V and J are TRBV7-2 and TRBJ2-7; 13 bases are a match to TRBD2. V shed 3 bases, J shed 5 bases, and the junction held 10 bases outside the gene matches. Germline assignment: CDR1 SGHTA and CDR2 FQGNSA. The CDR3 is 17 residues long. CDR3 in amino acids: CASSFLGLAGARHEQYF. In DNA, the CDR3 is TGTGCCAGCAGCTTCCTCGGACTAGCGGGAGCTCGCCACGAGCAGTACTTC. The full variable domain, completed using reference TRBV7-2 and TRBJ2-7, is GAGVSQSPSNKVTEKGKDVELRCDPISGHTALYWYRQSLGQGLEFLIYFQGNSAPDKSGLPSDRFSAERTGGSVSTLTIQRTQQEDSAVYLCASSFLGLAGARHEQYFGPGTRLTVT.

The chain carries TRBV7-2 and TRBJ2-3; no definite D call. The ends were cut back, 9 bases at V and 6 bases at J, with 13 bases in the middle. Germline values: CDR1 SGHTA, CDR2 FQGNSA. This CDR3 has 12 amino acids. CDR3 nucleotides: TGTGCCAGTCGAGATGGCGGCGATACGCAGTATTTT. Its translation is CASRDGGDTQYF.

The J gene is TRBJ1-1, the V gene TRBV5-1; 9 bases agree with TRBD1. Germline lookup yields CDR1 SGHRS and CDR2 YFSETQ. V gave up 0 bases and J gave up 7 bases; unmatched junction bases: 10. The CDR3 runs to 16 residues. CDR3 in DNA: TGCGCCAGCAGCTTGGCCTTGGGACAGGGAATCAGTGAAGCTTTCTTT. Its translation is CASSLALGQGISEAFF.

The chain uses TRBV19 and TRBJ2-1; tentatively, D is TRBD1 (6 bases). The germline gives CDR1 LNHDA, CDR2 SQIVND (reference sequence). The CDR3 runs 15 residues. Trimming took 1 base from V and 5 from J, leaving 12 bases between them. The DNA of the CDR3 is TGTGCCAGTAGTATAGGTGGGGGCCTTGACAATGAGCAGTTCTTC. As protein: CASSIGGGLDNEQFF.

This clone appeared once. The gene calls are TRBV9 and TRBJ2-2; TRBD2 matches 8 bases. Germline-derived CDR1 and CDR2 are SGDLS and YYNGEE. The CDR3 has 13 amino acids. Trimming at V came to 3 bases and at J to 6 bases, leaving 1 base not matched to a gene. This chain's CDR3 is CASSAGGSGELFF. As DNA, the CDR3 is TGTGCCAGCAGCGCGGGAGGGTCCGGGGAGCTGTTTTTT.

The V gene is TRBV29-1, the J gene TRBJ2-7; TRBD1 might be the D (5 bases). The CDR3 sequence is 15 residues long. Trimming stripped 3 bases from V and 2 bases from J, with 17 bases between. Germline assignment: CDR1 SQVTM and CDR2 ANQGSEA. The CDR3 sequence is CSVEVTGAPTYEQYF. The CDR3 DNA is TGCAGCGTTGAGGTTACAGGTGCTCCTACCTACGAGCAGTACTTC.

The CDR3 loop is CASSLFQLAGVQFF. CDR3 bases: TGTGCCAGCAGCTTGTTCCAACTAGCGGGAGTGCAGTTCTTC. The J gene is TRBJ2-1, the V gene TRBV5-4, with 11 bases matching TRBD2. This CDR3 contains 14 residues. Trimming at V came to 1 base and at J to 12 bases, leaving 6 bases not matched to a gene. Germline V gives CDR1 SGHNT, CDR2 YYREEE (reference sequence).

The chain is built from TRBV5-3 and TRBJ2-1; D remains unclear. TRBV5-3 is treated as an ORF (open reading frame) with a function not yet certain. This CDR3 is built from 16 residues. Trimming took off 0 bases at V and 0 bases at J, with 10 bases between the two ends. The CDR3 DNA sequence: TGTGCCAGAAGCTTGGCCGCAGGTAGCTCCTACAATGAGCAGTTCTTC. Protein sequence: CARSLAAGSSYNEQFF.

This clone was counted a single time. V usage is TRBV29-1 and J usage is TRBJ1-2, with 7 nucleotides matching TRBD1. V was clipped by 6 bases and J by 2 bases; unmatched bases: 6. The CDR3 covers 13 residues. The germline V gene has CDR1 SQVTM and CDR2 ANQGSEA. In nucleotides, the CDR3 is TGCAGCGTAGCCGACAGGGAAAACTATGGCTACACCTTC. As protein: CSVADRENYGYTF.

This clone was observed a single time. The chain recombines TRBV7-2 with TRBJ1-2; possibly TRBD1 for D (5 bases). Trimming took off 1 base at V and 5 bases at J, with 14 bases between the two ends. This CDR3 has 15 residues. Germline lookup yields CDR1 SGHTA and CDR2 FQGNSA. This CDR3 is CASSLVGGARYGYTF. The DNA for the CDR3 is TGTGCCAGCAGCTTAGTAGGAGGGGCGCGGTATGGCTACACCTTC.

The rearrangement joins TRBV6-1 to TRBJ2-5, with D possibly TRBD1 on 6 matching bases. V was clipped by 2 bases and J by 1 base, with 17 bases between them. The length of the CDR3 is 17 residues. Germline assignment: CDR1 MNHNS and CDR2 SASEGT. CDR3 amino acids: CASSEPLDRRSQETQYF. The CDR3 region has the DNA TGTGCCAGCAGTGAACCCCTGGACAGACGAAGCCAAGAGACCCAGTACTTC.

The chain uses TRBV11-2 and TRBJ2-2; D perhaps matches TRBD1 (5 bases). The V end was cut by 5 bases, the J end by 6 bases, with 10 bases between. The CDR3 consists of 13 residues. Germline V gene sequence: CDR1 SGHAT, CDR2 FQNNGV. The DNA of the CDR3 is TGTGCCAGCAGCGGACAAATGCCCGGGGAGCTGTTTTTT. Translating it yields CASSGQMPGELFF.